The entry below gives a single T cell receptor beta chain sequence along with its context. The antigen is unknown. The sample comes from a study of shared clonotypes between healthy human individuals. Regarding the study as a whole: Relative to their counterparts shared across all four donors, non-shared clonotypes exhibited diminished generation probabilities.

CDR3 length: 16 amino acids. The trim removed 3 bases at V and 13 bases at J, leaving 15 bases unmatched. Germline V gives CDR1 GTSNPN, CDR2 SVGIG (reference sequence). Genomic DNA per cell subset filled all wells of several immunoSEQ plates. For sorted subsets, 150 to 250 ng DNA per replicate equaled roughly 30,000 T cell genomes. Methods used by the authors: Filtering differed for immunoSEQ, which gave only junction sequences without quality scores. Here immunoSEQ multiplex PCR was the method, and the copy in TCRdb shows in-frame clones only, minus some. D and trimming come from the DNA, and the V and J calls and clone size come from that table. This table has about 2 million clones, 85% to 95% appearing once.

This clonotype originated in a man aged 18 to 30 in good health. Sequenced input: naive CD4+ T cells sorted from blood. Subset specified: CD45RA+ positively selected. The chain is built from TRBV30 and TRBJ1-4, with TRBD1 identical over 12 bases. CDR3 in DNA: TGTGCCTGGAGGCCCACCGGGACAGGGGGCAGTTACGGACTGTTTTTT. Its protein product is CAWRPTGTGGSYGLFF.